This entry concerns a single T cell receptor (beta chain). Its antigen is not identified. The CDR3 sequence is 11 residues long. Trimming took off 3 bases at V and 7 bases at J, with 6 bases between the two ends. Germline loops: CDR1 DFQATT, CDR2 SNEGSKA (reference sequence). This specimen comes from a study of blood T cells in healthy people across ages. Whole-study results and caveats: Roughly linear declines in TCR beta diversity per million T cells occurred with age.

A J-beta primer mix and a sample-barcoded 5' primer were used in a second PCR of roughly 7 to 12 cycles. TCRdb reanalysed the 5' RACE reads using MiXCR and keeps one entry per CDR3 protein. The sample includes about 670,000 distinct CDR3 sequences, 52% of them seen just once. Material for sequencing was blood. The V gene is TRBV20-1, the J gene TRBJ1-4; D gene unclear. This clonotype was sampled from a woman aged 80 or over in good health. The CDR3 here is CSARLGEKLFF. As DNA, the CDR3 is TGCAGTGCTAGGTTGGGTGAAAAACTGTTTTTT.